The 17 T cell receptor beta chains below all came from one sample that was sequenced in a study of T cells in Graves' hyperthyroidism and ophthalmopathy. The source material, RNA transcripts, was used to amplify TCR beta CDR3 regions. Using the HTBI primer set, a first-round RT-PCR was run on the TCR CDR3. TCRdb itself ran the multiplex PCR reads through MiXCR, one entry per CDR3 protein. The top ten hold around 7.3% of the sample, which has a few hundred thousand distinct CDR3 sequences, more than 15% seen once. The specimen was blood. The receptor source for this set is a woman aged 25 to 39 with Graves' hyperthyroidism.

The rearrangement links TRBV6-1 to TRBJ2-5, with 7 bases matching TRBD1. Trimming cost V 5 bases and J 4 bases; bases outside gene matches: 10. The CDR3 has 15 residues. In germline, CDR1 is MNHNS, CDR2 SASEGT. CDR3 nucleotide sequence: TGTGCCAGCAGTACCTTAACAGGGGTCGGAGAGACCCAGTACTTC. It is translated as CASSTLTGVGETQYF.

This clonotype was counted a few times. Here the CDR3 DNA reads TGTGCCAGCAGTTTTGGCAGGGGGCTACTGCACGCTGAAGCTTTCTTT. It yields the protein CASSFGRGLLHAEAFF. The chain uses TRBV6-2 or TRBV6-3 and TRBJ1-1, with 8 bases lining up with TRBD1. The CDR3 covers 16 residues. J was trimmed by 6 bases and V by 4 bases; bases with no gene match: 13. Germline CDR1 MNHEY, CDR2 SVGEGT.

This clonotype showed up many times. The V and J genes are TRBV7-9 and TRBJ1-2; 9 nucleotides line up with TRBD1. CDR1 and CDR2 (germline): SEHNR, FQNEAQ (reference sequence). The CDR3 is made up of 14 amino acids. Trimming removed 2 bases from V and 6 bases from J; junction bases left unmatched: 4. The CDR3 reads CASSLPRTGDGYTF. The CDR3 DNA is TGTGCCAGCAGCTTACCGCGGACAGGGGATGGCTACACCTTC.

This clonotype was seen repeatedly, ten times or more. The chain carries TRBV7-9 and TRBJ2-7; 9 nucleotides agree with TRBD1. This CDR3 has 11 residues. Per the germline V gene, CDR1 is SEHNR and CDR2 is FQNEAQ (reference sequence). With 8 bases clipped from V and 8 bases from J, the junction kept 4 bases outside the gene matches. In DNA form, the CDR3 reads TGTGCCAGCGGGGGACAGGGTAAGCAGTACTTC. Its protein product is CASGGQGKQYF.

This clonotype was seen repeatedly, ten times or more. The gene calls are TRBV27 and TRBJ2-7, with D possibly matching TRBD1 (6 bases). The germline CDR1 and CDR2 sequences are MNHEY and SMNVEV (reference sequence). There are 15 residues in the CDR3. V was pared by 5 bases and J by 3 bases, with 17 bases between. The CDR3 nucleotides are TGTGCCAGCAGTCTAGCCGAGGGACAACACTACGAGCAGTACTTC. Protein product: CASSLAEGQHYEQYF.

This clonotype was observed many times. The genes are TRBV7-2 and TRBJ2-7; TRBD2 matches 8 bases. V shed 6 bases, J shed 3 bases, and the junction held 7 bases outside the gene matches. CDR3 length equals 14 residues. From germline, CDR1 is SGHTA and CDR2 FQGNSA. CDR3 sequence (DNA): TGTGCCAGCAGACCGTCGGGGGGGAGCTACGAGCAGTACTTC. It encodes CASRPSGGSYEQYF.

V is TRBV19 and J is TRBJ1-4, with D unresolved. The CDR3 sequence is 17 residues long. Between the trimmed V and J ends, which lost 2 bases and 5 bases, there was a span of 18 bases. Germline CDR1 reads LNHDA; CDR2 reads SQIVND (reference sequence). CDR3 coding DNA: TGTGCCAGTAGTATATGGTCTCCTCTGCAAGTAAATGAAAAACTGTTTTTT. This translates into CASSIWSPLQVNEKLFF.

Many counts were recorded for this clonotype. The J gene is TRBJ2-1, the V gene TRBV20-1; 12 bases are a match to TRBD2. CDR1 and CDR2 (germline): DFQATT, SNEGSKA (reference sequence). CDR3 length equals 14 residues. V shed 6 bases and J 7 bases; nucleotides not matched to a gene: 7. CDR3 nucleotide sequence: TGCAGTGCCGAGACTAGCGGGAGTCGAAATGAGCAGTTCTTC. Its translation: CSAETSGSRNEQFF.

This clonotype came up many times. The V and J genes are TRBV30 and TRBJ1-5, with TRBD1 as a possible D gene (5 bases). CDR1 and CDR2 (germline): GTSNPN, SVGIG (reference sequence). The CDR3 consists of 17 residues. V lost 0 bases and J lost 2, with 17 bases in between. Here the CDR3 reads CAWSVRQSNWGNQPQHF. The CDR3 region has the DNA TGTGCCTGGAGTGTACGACAGAGTAACTGGGGCAATCAGCCCCAGCATTTT.

As regards this clonotype: A much larger clone lies a single base off, so this may be a read error. The CDR3 reads CSVGASGNEQSF. Here the CDR3 DNA reads TGCAGCGTTGGGGCTAGCGGCAATGAGCAGTCCTTC. The rearrangement links TRBV29-1 to TRBJ2-1; 7 positions match TRBD2. CDR3 length: 12 residues. Germline V lookup: CDR1 SQVTM, CDR2 ANQGSEA.

This clonotype was counted at least ten times. The chain employs TRBV29-1 and TRBJ2-2; 7 bases line up with TRBD1. This CDR3 contains 14 residues. CDR1 is SQVTM and CDR2 is ANQGSEA in the germline V gene. J lost 6 bases, V lost 6 bases, and 10 bases had no gene match. The CDR3 loop is CSVQDRRVSGELFF. In DNA, the CDR3 is TGCAGCGTACAGGACAGGCGGGTATCCGGGGAGCTGTTTTTT.

V gene TRBV7-2 combines with J gene TRBJ2-7, with 9 nucleotides matching TRBD1. V shed 1 base, J shed 1 base, and the junction held 8 bases outside the gene matches. CDR3 length: 17 amino acids. Germline V lookup: CDR1 SGHTA, CDR2 FQGNSA. This chain's CDR3 is CASSLVPPGTGSYEQYF. CDR3 sequence (DNA): TGTGCCAGCAGCTTAGTCCCCCCCGGGACAGGGTCCTACGAGCAGTACTTC.

V usage is TRBV2 and J usage is TRBJ2-1; tentative D call: TRBD2 (6 bases). CDR1 and CDR2 (germline): SNHLY, FYNNEI. V lost 6 bases, J lost 5 bases, and 17 bases lay in between. The CDR3 has 15 residues. CDR3 bases: TGTGCCAGCAGGGCCGGACTATCAGGAAACAATGAGCAGTTCTTC. It specifies CASRAGLSGNNEQFF.

In this sample, this clonotype turned up many times. The rearrangement joins TRBV12-3 or TRBV12-4 to TRBJ1-5; D may be TRBD1 (5 bases). The CDR3 consists of 15 residues. V was clipped by 6 bases and J by 5 bases, with 17 bases between them. CDR3 region: CASRSQIAGDQPQHF. The CDR3 nucleotides are TGTGCCAGCAGGTCCCAGATAGCGGGGGATCAGCCCCAGCATTTT.

This clonotype was detected ten times or more. This chain joins TRBV7-9 and TRBJ2-3, with 13 positions matching TRBD2. Germline V lookup: CDR1 SEHNR, CDR2 FQNEAQ (reference sequence). The CDR3 is 16 amino acids. V was pared by 4 bases and J by 4 bases, with 5 bases of the junction left unmatched. CDR3 DNA: TGTGCCAGCAGCTCGTGGACTAGCGGGAGCCCAGATACGCAGTATTTT. Protein: CASSSWTSGSPDTQYF.

This clonotype was observed at least ten times. The chain combines TRBV5-1 with TRBJ2-1, with D tentatively TRBD1 or TRBD2 (6 bases each). CDR1 SGHRS and CDR2 YFSETQ come from the germline V gene. The CDR3 covers 16 residues. V was clipped by 0 bases and J by 0 bases, with 10 bases between them. CDR3 region: CASSLDPGASYNEQFF. Written as DNA, the CDR3 is TGCGCCAGCAGCTTGGATCCGGGGGCCTCCTACAATGAGCAGTTCTTC.

This clonotype was recorded at least ten times. This chain uses TRBV6-1 with TRBJ1-1; D call uncertain. There are 12 residues in the CDR3. Germline V gene lookup returns CDR1 MNHNS and CDR2 SASEGT. V dropped 4 bases and J dropped 7 bases, with 10 bases sitting between them. The CDR3, as DNA: TGTGCCAGCAGTGTTTTCCGGCTTGAAGCTTTCTTT. Protein sequence: CASSVFRLEAFF.